These 9 T cell receptor beta chains originate from one sample sequenced in a study of blood T cells in healthy people across ages. A second PCR, run for roughly 7 to 12 cycles, used a sample-barcoded 5' primer plus a J-beta primer mix. MiXCR, run by TCRdb on the 5' RACE reads, gives a single entry per CDR3 protein. The sample gives approximately 1,700,000 distinct CDR3 sequences, about 39% of which show up once; about 23% is in the top ten. The specimen sequenced was blood. The origin of the receptors is a human donor in good health.

This clonotype is a singleton in its sample. The conserved final phenylalanine or tryptophan is absent from the CDR3, which likely points to a read error. The chain recombines TRBV12-3 or TRBV12-4 with TRBJ2-3; maybe TRBD1 (7 bases). The CDR3 has 14 amino acids. The DNA for the CDR3 is TGTGCCAGCAGACCAGGGGGGCGAACAGATATGCAGTATTCT. It is translated as CASRPGGRTDMQYS.

This clonotype was seen only a few times. V is TRBV20-1 and J is TRBJ2-1; the match to TRBD2 covers 14 bases. Germline trimming cut 6 bases from V and 0 bases from J; bases unmatched to any gene: 4. The CDR3 is 16 amino acids. The germline gives CDR1 DFQATT, CDR2 SNEGSKA (reference sequence). DNA for the CDR3: TGCAGTGCGACCGGGACTAGCGGGAGCTCCTACAATGAGCAGTTCTTC. It translates to CSATGTSGSSYNEQFF.

V gene TRBV10-3 combines with J gene TRBJ2-5; possible D gene TRBD1, 5 bases. The V end was cut by 2 bases, the J end by 5 bases, with 18 bases between. The CDR3 spans 16 residues. Per the germline V gene, CDR1 is ENHRY and CDR2 is SYGVKD. The CDR3 reads CAISELDSEVIETQYF. As DNA, the CDR3 is TGTGCCATCAGTGAGCTCGACAGCGAAGTAATCGAGACCCAGTACTTC.

This clonotype turned up a few times. The gene calls are TRBV7-3 and TRBJ1-1; D call uncertain. This CDR3 has 13 residues. Looked up from germline, CDR1 is SGHTA and CDR2 is FQGTGA. V was clipped by 2 bases and J by 8 bases, with 12 bases between them. The chain's CDR3 is CASSLRSGGEAFF. The CDR3 DNA follows: TGTGCCAGCAGCTTACGTAGTGGAGGAGAAGCTTTCTTT.

The chain combines TRBV20-1 with TRBJ2-5; D unclear. Deletions cut 5 bases from V and 1 base from J, with 11 bases between. CDR1 is DFQATT, CDR2 SNEGSKA, per germline (reference sequence). This CDR3 spans 13 amino acids. The CDR3 loop reads CSAGHDVQETQYF. The CDR3 DNA reads as TGCAGTGCTGGGCACGATGTCCAAGAGACCCAGTACTTC.

The chain combines TRBV10-3 with TRBJ2-7; TRBD1 matches 9 bases. The germline V gene has CDR1 ENHRY and CDR2 SYGVKD. The length of the CDR3 is 15 residues. V shed 2 bases and J 7 bases; nucleotides not matched to a gene: 9. CDR3 sequence reads: CAISEPDRGRTEQYF. DNA of the CDR3: TGTGCCATCAGTGAGCCGGACAGGGGTCGGACTGAGCAGTACTTC.

The chain uses TRBV3-1 and TRBJ2-3, with D perhaps matching TRBD2 (7 bases). The V gene's germline CDR1 is LGHDT and CDR2 YNNKEL (reference sequence). Trimming pared 3 bases from V and 6 bases from J, leaving 13 bases between. This CDR3 is built from 14 residues. CDR3 nucleotides: TGTGCCAGCAGCCATGCGGGGGCGGCGGATACGCAGTATTTT. Translated: CASSHAGAADTQYF.

The chain has TRBV3-1 and TRBJ1-1, with D tentatively TRBD1 (5 bases). Germline V lookup: CDR1 LGHDT, CDR2 YNNKEL (reference sequence). The CDR3 extends over 16 amino acids. Trimming took 4 bases from V and 0 from J, leaving 15 bases between them. The CDR3, as DNA: TGTGCCAGCAGCCCCCTTGGGACGGCCCTGAACACTGAAGCTTTCTTT. Protein: CASSPLGTALNTEAFF. The whole variable domain, filled in from reference TRBV3-1 and TRBJ1-1, reads DTAVSQTPKYLVTQMGNDKSIKCEQNLGHDTMYWYKQDSKKFLKIMFSYNNKELIINETVPNRFSPKSPDKAHLNLHINSLELGDSAVYFCASSPLGTALNTEAFFGQGTRLTVV.

The V call is TRBV7-2, the J call TRBJ2-5; 7 nucleotides agree with TRBD2. The CDR3 totals 15 residues. With V trimmed by 4 bases and J by 9 bases, 14 bases remained unmatched. CDR1 SGHTA and CDR2 FQGNSA come from the germline V gene. CDR3 loop: CASSSPSAGLGPQYF. In nucleotides, the CDR3 is TGTGCCAGCAGCTCTCCTTCAGCGGGGTTAGGTCCCCAGTACTTC. The full variable domain, rest sourced from reference TRBV7-2 and TRBJ2-5, is GAGVSQSPSNKVTEKGKDVELRCDPISGHTALYWYRQSLGQGLEFLIYFQGNSAPDKSGLPSDRFSAERTGGSVSTLTIQRTQQEDSAVYLCASSSPSAGLGPQYFGPGTRLLVL.